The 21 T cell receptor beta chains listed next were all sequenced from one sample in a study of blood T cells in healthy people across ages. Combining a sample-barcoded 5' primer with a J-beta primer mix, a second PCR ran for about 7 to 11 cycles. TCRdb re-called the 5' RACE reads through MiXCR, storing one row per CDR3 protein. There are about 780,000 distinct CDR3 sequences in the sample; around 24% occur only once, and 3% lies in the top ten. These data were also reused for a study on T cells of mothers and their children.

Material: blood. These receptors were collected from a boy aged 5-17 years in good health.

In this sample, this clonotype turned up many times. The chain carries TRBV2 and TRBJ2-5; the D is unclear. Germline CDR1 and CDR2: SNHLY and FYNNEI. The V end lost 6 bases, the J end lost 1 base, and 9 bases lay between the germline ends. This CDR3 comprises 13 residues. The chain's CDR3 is CASSLETQETQYF. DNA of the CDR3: TGTGCCAGCAGCTTGGAGACCCAAGAGACCCAGTACTTC.

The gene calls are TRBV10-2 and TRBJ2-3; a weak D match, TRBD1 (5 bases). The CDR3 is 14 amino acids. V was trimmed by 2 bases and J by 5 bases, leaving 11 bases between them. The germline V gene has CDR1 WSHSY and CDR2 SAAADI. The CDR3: CASSEVTQGDTQYF. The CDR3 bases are TGCGCCAGCAGTGAGGTGACGCAGGGAGATACGCAGTATTTT.

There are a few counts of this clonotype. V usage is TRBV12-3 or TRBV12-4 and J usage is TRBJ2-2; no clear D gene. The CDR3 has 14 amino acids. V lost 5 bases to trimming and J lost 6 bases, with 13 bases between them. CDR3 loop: CASSTDLGPGELFF. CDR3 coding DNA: TGTGCCAGCAGTACCGACTTGGGTCCCGGGGAGCTGTTTTTT.

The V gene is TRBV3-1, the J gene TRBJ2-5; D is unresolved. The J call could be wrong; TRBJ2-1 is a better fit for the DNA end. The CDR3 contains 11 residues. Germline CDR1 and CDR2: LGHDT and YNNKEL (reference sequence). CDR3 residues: CASSLRSEQFF. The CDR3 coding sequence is TGTGCCAGCAGCCTACGATCAGAGCAGTTCTTC.

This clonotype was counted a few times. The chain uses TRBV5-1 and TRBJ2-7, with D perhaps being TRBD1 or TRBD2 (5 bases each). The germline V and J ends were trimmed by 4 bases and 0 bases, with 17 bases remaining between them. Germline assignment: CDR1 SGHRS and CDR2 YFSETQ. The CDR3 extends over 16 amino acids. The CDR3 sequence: CASSPTGTQSSYEQYF. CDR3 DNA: TGCGCCAGCAGCCCCACCGGGACGCAGTCCTCCTACGAGCAGTACTTC.

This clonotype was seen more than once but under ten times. The CDR3 DNA reads TGTGCCAGCAGCTTTGGACAGGGGGCGTCTGGGGCCAACGTCCTGACTTTC. Protein product: CASSFGQGASGANVLTF. This chain links TRBV12-3 or TRBV12-4 with TRBJ2-6; TRBD1 agrees at 11 bases. V lost 6 bases to trimming and J lost 1 base; unmatched junction nucleotides: 5. The CDR3 length is 17 residues.

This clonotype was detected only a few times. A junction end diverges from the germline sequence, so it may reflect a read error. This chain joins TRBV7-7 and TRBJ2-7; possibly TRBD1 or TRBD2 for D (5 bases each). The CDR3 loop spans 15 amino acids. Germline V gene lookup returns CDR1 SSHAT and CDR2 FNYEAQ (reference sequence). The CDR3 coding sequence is TGTGCTAGCAGCCTAGCAACCGGGGCCGCCTACGAGCAGTACTTC. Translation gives CASSLATGAAYEQYF. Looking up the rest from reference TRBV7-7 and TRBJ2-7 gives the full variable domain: GAGVSQSPRYKVTKRGQDVTLRCDPISSHATLYWYQQALGQGPEFLTYFNYEAQPDKSGLPSDRFSAERPEGSISTLTIQRTEQRDSAMYRCASSLATGAAYEQYFGPGTRLTVT.

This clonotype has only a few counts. The CDR3 loop is CASSFGGPSGYTF. The DNA for the CDR3 is TGTGCCAGCAGTTTCGGAGGGCCATCAGGCTACACCTTC. The V gene is TRBV27, the J gene TRBJ1-2; D remains unclear. The CDR3 extends over 13 amino acids. V gave up 3 bases and J gave up 8 bases, with 13 bases separating them. CDR1 and CDR2 from the germline V gene are MNHEY and SMNVEV (reference sequence).

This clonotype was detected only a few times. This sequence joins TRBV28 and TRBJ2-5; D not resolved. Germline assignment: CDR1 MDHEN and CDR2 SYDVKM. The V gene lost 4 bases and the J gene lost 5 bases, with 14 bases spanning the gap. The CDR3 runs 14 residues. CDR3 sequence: CASSSPTKGETQYF. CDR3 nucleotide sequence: TGTGCCAGCAGTTCTCCCACCAAAGGGGAGACCCAGTACTTC.

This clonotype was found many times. CDR3 in amino acids: CASSLAGDNEQFF. For the CDR3, the DNA is TGTGCCAGCAGTTTAGCGGGGGACAATGAGCAGTTCTTC. J is TRBJ2-1 and V is TRBV27, with 7 bases identical to TRBD2. Germline V gene lookup returns CDR1 MNHEY and CDR2 SMNVEV (reference sequence). The CDR3 loop spans 13 amino acids. V shed 2 bases and J 5 bases; nucleotides not matched to a gene: 0.

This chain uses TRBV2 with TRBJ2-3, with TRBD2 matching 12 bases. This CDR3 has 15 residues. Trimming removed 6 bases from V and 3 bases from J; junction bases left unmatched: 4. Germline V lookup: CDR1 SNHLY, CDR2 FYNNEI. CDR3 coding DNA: TGTGCCAGCAGGGAGACTAGCGGGAGTACAGATACGCAGTATTTT. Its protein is CASRETSGSTDTQYF.

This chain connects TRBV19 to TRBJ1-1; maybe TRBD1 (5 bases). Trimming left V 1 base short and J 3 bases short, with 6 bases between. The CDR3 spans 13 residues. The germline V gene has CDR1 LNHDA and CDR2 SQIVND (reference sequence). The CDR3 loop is CASSIVGDTEAFF. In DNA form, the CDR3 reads TGTGCCAGTAGTATAGTGGGGGACACTGAAGCTTTCTTT.

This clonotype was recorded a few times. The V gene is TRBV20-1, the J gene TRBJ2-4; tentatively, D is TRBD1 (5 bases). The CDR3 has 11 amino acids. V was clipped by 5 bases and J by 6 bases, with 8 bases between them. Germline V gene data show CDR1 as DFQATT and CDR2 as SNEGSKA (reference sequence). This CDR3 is CSASGSNIQYF. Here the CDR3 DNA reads TGCAGTGCTTCAGGGTCAAACATTCAGTACTTC.

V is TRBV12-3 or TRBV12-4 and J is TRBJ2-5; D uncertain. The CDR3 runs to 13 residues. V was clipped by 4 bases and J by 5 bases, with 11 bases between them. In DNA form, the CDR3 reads TGTGCCAGCAGTTCGGAAACTTTGGAGACCCAGTACTTC. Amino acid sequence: CASSSETLETQYF.

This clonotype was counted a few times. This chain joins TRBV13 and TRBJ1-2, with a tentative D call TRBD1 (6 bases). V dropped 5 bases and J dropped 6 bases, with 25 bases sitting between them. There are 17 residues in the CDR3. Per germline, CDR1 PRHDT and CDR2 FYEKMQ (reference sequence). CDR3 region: CASSPKTGEKRGHGYTF. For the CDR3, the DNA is TGTGCCAGCAGCCCGAAGACAGGCGAAAAAAGGGGCCATGGCTACACCTTC.

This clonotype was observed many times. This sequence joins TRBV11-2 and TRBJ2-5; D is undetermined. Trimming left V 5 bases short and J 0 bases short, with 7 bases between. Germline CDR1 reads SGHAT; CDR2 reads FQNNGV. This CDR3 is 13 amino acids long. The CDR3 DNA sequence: TGTGCCAGCAGCCGAGCTTACCAAGAGACCCAGTACTTC. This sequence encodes CASSRAYQETQYF.

The DNA of the CDR3 is TGCAGCGTTTCTAGGGGACAGACCTACGAGCAGTACTTC. As protein: CSVSRGQTYEQYF. The chain uses TRBV29-1 and TRBJ2-5; 7 bases line up with TRBD1. The DNA end is more similar to TRBJ2-7, so the J call may be wrong. Germline assignment: CDR1 SQVTM and CDR2 ANQGSEA. CDR3 length: 13 amino acids.

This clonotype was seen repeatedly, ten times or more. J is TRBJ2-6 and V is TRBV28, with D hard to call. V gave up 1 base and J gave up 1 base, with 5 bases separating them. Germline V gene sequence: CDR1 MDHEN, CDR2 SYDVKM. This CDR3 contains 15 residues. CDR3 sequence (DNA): TGTGCCAGCAGTTTATTGGGATCTGGGGCCAACGTCCTGACTTTC. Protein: CASSLLGSGANVLTF.

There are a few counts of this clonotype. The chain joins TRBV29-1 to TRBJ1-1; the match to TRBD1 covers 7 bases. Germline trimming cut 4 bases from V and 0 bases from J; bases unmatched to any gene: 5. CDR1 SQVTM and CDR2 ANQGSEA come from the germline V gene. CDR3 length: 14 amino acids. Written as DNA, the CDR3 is TGCAGCGTTGCCAGGGGGACCGTGAACACTGAAGCTTTCTTT. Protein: CSVARGTVNTEAFF.

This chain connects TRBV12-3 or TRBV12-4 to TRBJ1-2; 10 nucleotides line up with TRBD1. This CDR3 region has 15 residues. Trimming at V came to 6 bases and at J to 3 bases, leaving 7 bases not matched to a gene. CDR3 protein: CASSSPGTGDYGYTF. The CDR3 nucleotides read TGTGCCAGCAGCAGTCCCGGGACAGGGGACTATGGCTACACCTTC.

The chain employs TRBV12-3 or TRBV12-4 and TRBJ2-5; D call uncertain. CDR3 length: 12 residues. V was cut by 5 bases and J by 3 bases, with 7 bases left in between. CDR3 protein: CASSQSKETQYF. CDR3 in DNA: TGTGCCAGCAGTCAAAGCAAAGAGACCCAGTACTTC.